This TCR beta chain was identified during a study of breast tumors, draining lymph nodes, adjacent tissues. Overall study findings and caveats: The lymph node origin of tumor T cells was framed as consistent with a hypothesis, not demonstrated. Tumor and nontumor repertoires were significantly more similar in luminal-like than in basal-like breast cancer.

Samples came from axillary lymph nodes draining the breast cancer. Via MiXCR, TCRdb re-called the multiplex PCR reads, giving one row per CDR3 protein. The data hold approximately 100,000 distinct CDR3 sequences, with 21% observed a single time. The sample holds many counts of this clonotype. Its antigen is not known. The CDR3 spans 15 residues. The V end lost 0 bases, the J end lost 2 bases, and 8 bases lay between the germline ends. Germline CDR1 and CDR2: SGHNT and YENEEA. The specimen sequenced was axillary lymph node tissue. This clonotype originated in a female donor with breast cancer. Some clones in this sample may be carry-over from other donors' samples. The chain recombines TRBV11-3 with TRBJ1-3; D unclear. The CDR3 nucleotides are TGTGCCAGCAGCTTAGAGATTACTACTGGAAACACCATATATTTT. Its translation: CASSLEITTGNTIYF.